These 21 T cell receptor beta chains came from one sample sequenced in a study of cytomegalovirus exposure and HLA in healthy donors. The table came from immunoSEQ multiplex PCR; TCRdb's copy has only in-frame clones and leaves some out. The sample yields about 79,000 clones, over 85% seen once. Material for sequencing was PBMCs. The receptor set was obtained from a woman aged 25 to 39 in good health and CMV-seronegative.

The chain employs TRBV4-1 and TRBJ1-5, with TRBD1 identical over 9 bases. The CDR3 sequence is 16 residues long. Germline V lookup: CDR1 MGHRA, CDR2 YSYEKL. The ends lost 3 bases at V and 9 bases at J; junction bases unmatched: 12. CDR3 sequence reads: CASSHTPQGARRPQHF. CDR3 coding DNA: TGCGCCAGCAGCCATACCCCACAGGGGGCGCGTCGGCCCCAGCATTTT.

This clone has just a few counts. V is TRBV9 and J is TRBJ2-7; 12 nucleotides agree with TRBD2. The trim removed 5 bases at V and 6 bases at J, leaving 9 bases unmatched. The CDR3 runs 15 residues. Germline lookup yields CDR1 SGDLS and CDR2 YYNGEE. The CDR3 nucleotides read TGTGCCAGCAGAGCTAAAGGACTAGCGGGACGCGAGCAGTACTTC. Translated, it gives CASRAKGLAGREQYF.

The V gene is TRBV5-1, the J gene TRBJ2-7; 9 bases align to TRBD1. Germline V gene sequence: CDR1 SGHRS, CDR2 YFSETQ. The CDR3 consists of 15 residues. V lost 4 bases and J lost 4; bases outside the gene matches: 9. The CDR3 bases are TGCGCCAGCAGCGCCAGGACAGGGGTGGGATACGAGCAGTACTTC. It yields the protein CASSARTGVGYEQYF.

CDR3 protein: CATSRAPEQGETQYF. In DNA form, the CDR3 reads TGTGCCACCAGCAGAGCCCCCGAGCAGGGGGAGACCCAGTACTTC. The genes are TRBV15 and TRBJ2-5; possibly TRBD1 for D (6 bases). Between the trimmed V and J ends, which lost 1 base and 5 bases, there was a span of 14 bases. Germline values: CDR1 LNHNV, CDR2 YYDKDF (reference sequence). CDR3 size: 15 residues.

The V and J genes are TRBV21-1 and TRBJ2-3; TRBD2 is the table's D call and was not checked against the DNA. TRBV21-1 is noted as a pseudogene. This CDR3 spans 17 amino acids. CDR3 residues: CATTLSAELSHTDTQYF. CDR3 in DNA: TGTGCCACCACTTTGAGCGCGGAACTGAGCCACACAGATACGCAGTATTTT.

V usage is TRBV6-5 and J usage is TRBJ2-1, with a tentative D call TRBD1 (6 bases). Germline V gene lookup returns CDR1 MNHEY and CDR2 SVGAGI. The CDR3 is made up of 15 amino acids. Trimming removed 5 bases at V and 4 bases at J, with 15 bases between. CDR3: CASSKDRGDYNEQFF. CDR3 DNA sequence: TGTGCCAGCAGTAAGGACAGAGGGGATTACAATGAGCAGTTCTTC.

The gene calls are TRBV9 and TRBJ1-1, with 10 positions matching TRBD1. CDR3 length: 17 residues. The ends lost 4 bases at V and 4 bases at J; junction bases unmatched: 13. The germline V gene has CDR1 SGDLS and CDR2 YYNGEE. CDR3 sequence (DNA): TGTGCCAGCAGCATCGGCCGACCGGGACAGGGGACCACTGAAGCTTTCTTT. The encoded protein is CASSIGRPGQGTTEAFF.

The V and J genes are TRBV2 and TRBJ1-1; 7 bases are a match to TRBD1. The germline V gene encodes CDR1 SNHLY and CDR2 FYNNEI. V shed 7 bases, J shed 0 bases, and the junction held 5 bases outside the gene matches. The length of the CDR3 is 14 residues. The CDR3 DNA reads TGTGCCAGCACCAGGACAGGCCTGAACACTGAAGCTTTCTTT. As protein: CASTRTGLNTEAFF.

This chain connects TRBV2 to TRBJ2-1; D not resolved. Germline CDR1 reads SNHLY; CDR2 reads FYNNEI. V was cut by 1 base and J by 4 bases, with 11 bases left in between. The CDR3 runs 15 residues. This CDR3 reads CASSEGRLEYNEQFF. DNA of the CDR3: TGTGCCAGCAGTGAAGGTAGACTGGAATACAATGAGCAGTTCTTC.

The chain carries TRBV6-5 and TRBJ2-7; maybe TRBD2 (5 bases). The V gene's germline CDR1 is MNHEY and CDR2 SVGAGI. There are 15 residues in the CDR3. V was clipped by 6 bases and J by 2 bases, with 17 bases between them. The CDR3: CASSPRPRAAYEQYF. CDR3 DNA: TGTGCCAGCAGCCCCCGCCCGAGGGCCGCCTACGAGCAGTACTTC.

This chain links TRBV4-3 with TRBJ2-3; D is unresolved. The CDR3 runs 14 residues. The ends were cut back, 0 bases at V and 10 bases at J, with 14 bases in the middle. Germline CDR1 reads LGHNA; CDR2 reads YSLEER. The CDR3 coding sequence is TGCGCCAGCAGCCAAGATCCCGAGGCTACGGCGCAGTATTTT. Protein: CASSQDPEATAQYF.

The V call is TRBV27, the J call TRBJ2-5; 9 bases align to TRBD1. The CDR3 runs 15 residues. CDR1 MNHEY and CDR2 SMNVEV come from the germline V gene (reference sequence). The V gene end was trimmed by 3 bases and the J gene end by 5 bases; junction bases not matched to a gene: 7. The CDR3 sequence: CASSLSGTGRETQYF. CDR3 coding DNA: TGTGCCAGCAGTTTGTCCGGGACAGGGCGGGAGACCCAGTACTTC.

V usage is TRBV21-1 and J usage is TRBJ2-7; the table gives TRBD2 as D, unverified against the DNA. TRBV21-1 is annotated as a pseudogene. The CDR3 sequence is 18 residues long. CDR3 loop: CASSKEGLAGSEPYEQYF. The CDR3 DNA is TGTGCCAGCAGCAAAGAGGGCTTAGCGGGCTCTGAACCCTACGAGCAGTACTTC.

The rearrangement uses TRBV18 and TRBJ2-5; unclear D gene. This CDR3 contains 11 residues. Germline assignment: CDR1 KGHSH and CDR2 LQKENI. Trimming took off 6 bases at V and 5 bases at J, with 7 bases between the two ends. The CDR3 reads CASSVSETQYF. The DNA for the CDR3 is TGTGCCAGCTCCGTATCGGAGACCCAGTACTTC.

The rearrangement uses TRBV7-2 and TRBJ1-2, with D perhaps TRBD1 (5 bases). Trimming took 4 bases from V and 2 from J, leaving 14 bases between them. Germline values: CDR1 SGHTA, CDR2 FQGNSA. The CDR3 runs 15 residues. The CDR3: CASSSLTAGNYGYTF. The CDR3 bases are TGTGCCAGCAGCTCACTTACGGCAGGGAACTATGGCTACACCTTC.

The CDR3 DNA reads as TGTGCCAGCAGCTTATATCAGGGGATGAACACTGAAGCTTTCTTT. Translating gives CASSLYQGMNTEAFF. The chain joins TRBV13 to TRBJ1-1; possibly TRBD1 for D (6 bases). The CDR3 consists of 15 residues. Per germline, CDR1 PRHDT and CDR2 FYEKMQ (reference sequence). Trimming stripped 2 bases from V and 0 bases from J, with 10 bases between.

Concerning this clone itself: An end of the junction does not agree with germline; a read error may underlie this. The chain links TRBV7-3 to TRBJ2-7; 8 nucleotides align to TRBD1. This CDR3 is built from 15 residues. CDR1 SGHTA and CDR2 FQGTGA come from the germline V gene. This CDR3 reads CASSLTGTGGDEQYF. DNA of the CDR3: TGTGCCAGCAGCCTAACCGGGACAGGAGGCGACGAGCAGTACTTC.

This clone was observed a single time. The chain links TRBV6-5 to TRBJ1-3, with 7 nucleotides matching TRBD1. Germline CDR1 MNHEY, CDR2 SVGAGI. Unmatched junction bases numbered 3, after V lost 2 bases and J lost 2 bases. This CDR3 region has 15 residues. The CDR3 loop is CASSYGGGTGNTIYF. The CDR3 DNA reads TGTGCCAGCAGTTACGGAGGGGGCACTGGAAACACCATATATTTT.

The gene calls are TRBV2 and TRBJ1-3, with D perhaps TRBD1 (6 bases). The V end was cut by 6 bases, the J end by 1 base, with 10 bases between. This CDR3 is built from 14 residues. From germline, CDR1 is SNHLY and CDR2 FYNNEI. In DNA, the CDR3 is TGTGCCAGCAGCCTACAGGGATCTGGAAACACCATATATTTT. Translated, it gives CASSLQGSGNTIYF.

The V gene is TRBV19, the J gene TRBJ2-2, with a weak D call TRBD1 (6 bases). CDR1 and CDR2 (germline): LNHDA, SQIVND (reference sequence). The CDR3 has 16 residues. Trimming took off 7 bases at V and 6 bases at J, with 21 bases between the two ends. The CDR3: CASIQEGQFRAGELFF. In DNA, the CDR3 is TGTGCCAGTATTCAAGAAGGACAGTTCCGGGCCGGGGAGCTGTTTTTT.

The V gene is TRBV25-1, the J gene TRBJ2-1, with 7 bases lining up with TRBD2. The ends lost 7 bases at V and 7 bases at J; junction bases unmatched: 7. This CDR3 is 13 amino acids long. The germline V gene has CDR1 MGHDK and CDR2 SYGVNS. CDR3 in amino acids: CASMTVGGNEQFF. CDR3 bases: TGTGCCAGCATGACCGTGGGGGGGAATGAGCAGTTCTTC.